This T cell receptor (beta chain) is from a study of immune cell composition in non-small cell lung cancer. Study observations and caveats: No significant correlation existed between pack-years smoked and tumour clonality. Lung squamous cell carcinoma tumours had significantly higher top 10 clone scores and productive clonality than lung adenocarcinoma.

Only in-frame clones appear in the TCRdb table, and some are missing; sequencing was by immunoSEQ multiplex PCR. The data hold around 2,000 clones, with roughly 80% observed a single time. Germline values: CDR1 MDHEN, CDR2 SYDVKM. V gave up 4 bases and J gave up 0 bases; unmatched junction bases: 2. The CDR3 loop spans 16 amino acids. To note about this clone: Its specificity is unknown.

Sequenced input: lung tumor tissue. The V gene is TRBV28, the J gene TRBJ2-6; the match to TRBD2 covers 8 bases. The clonotype was recovered from a human donor with non-small cell lung cancer. The CDR3, as DNA: TGTGCCAGCAGTTCGGCGGGAGGCTCTGGGGCCAACGTCCTGACTTTC. Its translation is CASSSAGGSGANVLTF. The variable domain in full, completed from reference TRBV28 and TRBJ2-6, reads DVKVTQSSRYLVKRTGEKVFLECVQDMDHENMFWYRQDPGLGLRLIYFSYDVKMKEKGDIPEGYSVSREKKERFSLILESASTNQTSMYLCASSSAGGSGANVLTFGAGSRLTVL.